Listed below are T cell receptor beta chains from one sample, sequenced in a study of shared clonotypes between healthy human individuals. Data came from immunoSEQ multiplex PCR; TCRdb stores just in-frame clones and leaves some out. The repertoire includes about 2.2 million clones, under 95% of them detected once, and approximately 1.7% sits in the top ten. Input material: naive CD8+ T cells from PBMCs. These receptors were obtained from a man in his late teens or twenties in good health. Some clones in this sample may be carry-over from other donors' samples. CDR3s include the opening cysteine and the closing phenylalanine or tryptophan. The order of the fields is clone size, J gene, V gene, D gene, CDR3 DNA, CDR3 protein. A D gene is named only where the DNA matches it firmly. Size tells how often a clone was seen (once, few, many) or the class of an expanded clone, and some rows leave it out.

abundance: few; j_gene: TRBJ1-1; v_gene: TRBV5-8; d_gene: TRBD1; CDR3nt: TGTGCCAGCAGCAACAGGGGAAACACTGAAGCTTTCTTT; CDR3aa: CASSNRGNTEAFF
abundance: NA; j_gene: TRBJ1-2; v_gene: TRBV27; d_gene: NA; CDR3nt: TGTGCCAGCAGTTTATCCCCCCTCATTGGCTACACCTTC; CDR3aa: CASSLSPLIGYTF
abundance: NA; j_gene: TRBJ2-1; v_gene: TRBV5-1; d_gene: TRBD2; CDR3nt: TGCGCCAGCAGCCTAAACCTAGGACTAGCGGGAGTATACGAGCAGTTCTTC; CDR3aa: CASSLNLGLAGVYEQFF
abundance: once; j_gene: TRBJ2-7; v_gene: TRBV30; d_gene: TRBD1; CDR3nt: TGTGCCTGGAGTGGAGGGGGCGACGAGCAGTACTTC; CDR3aa: CAWSGGGDEQYF
abundance: once; j_gene: TRBJ1-4; v_gene: TRBV28; d_gene: NA; CDR3nt: TGTGCCAGCAGTTTATCAGCGGGGTGGAAGGAAAAACTGTTTTTT; CDR3aa: CASSLSAGWKEKLFF
abundance: NA; j_gene: TRBJ2-1; v_gene: TRBV6-9; d_gene: TRBD2; CDR3nt: TGTGCCAGCAGCTGGGGGGGGCAGTTCTTC; CDR3aa: CASSWGGQFF
abundance: once; j_gene: TRBJ2-1; v_gene: TRBV28; d_gene: TRBD2; CDR3nt: TGTGCCAGCTCGAGACTAGCACCGAGCTCCTACAATGAGCAGTTCTTC; CDR3aa: CASSRLAPSSYNEQFF
abundance: NA; j_gene: TRBJ2-7; v_gene: TRBV6-5; d_gene: NA; CDR3nt: TGTGCCAGCAAACCCGGGGGGGGACAGTCCTACGAGCAGTACTTC; CDR3aa: CASKPGGGQSYEQYF
abundance: NA; j_gene: TRBJ2-5; v_gene: TRBV7-6; d_gene: TRBD2; CDR3nt: TGTGCCAGCAGCTCCCTAGCGGAGGCTAGCGGGAGTGAGACCCAGTACTTC; CDR3aa: CASSSLAEASGSETQYF
abundance: NA; j_gene: TRBJ1-5; v_gene: TRBV9; d_gene: TRBD1; CDR3nt: TGTGCCAGCAGCCCCGGACAGGGTAGCAATCAGCCCCAGCATTTT; CDR3aa: CASSPGQGSNQPQHF
abundance: once; j_gene: TRBJ2-7; v_gene: TRBV6-1; d_gene: NA; CDR3nt: TGTGCCAGCAGTGACAGGTCTTTCTACGAGCAGTACTTC; CDR3aa: CASSDRSFYEQYF
abundance: NA; j_gene: TRBJ1-4; v_gene: TRBV5-5; d_gene: NA; CDR3nt: TGTGCCAGCAGCTTTTTACCGGGACTGAGTAATGAAAAACTGTTTTTT; CDR3aa: CASSFLPGLSNEKLFF
abundance: NA; j_gene: TRBJ1-5; v_gene: TRBV28; d_gene: NA; CDR3nt: TGTGCCAGCACCCCAACTACAGGGTTCTTTCAGCCCCAGCATTTT; CDR3aa: CASTPTTGFFQPQHF
abundance: NA; j_gene: TRBJ2-7; v_gene: TRBV7-3; d_gene: NA; CDR3nt: TGTGCCAGCAGCGCCACGGGCCCGCCCGAGTCACTCGAGCAGTACTTC; CDR3aa: CASSATGPPESLEQYF
abundance: NA; j_gene: TRBJ2-3; v_gene: TRBV2; d_gene: NA; CDR3nt: TGTGCCAGCAGTTCCCGGGGACGCCCGGGTGGGGATACGCAGTATTTT; CDR3aa: CASSSRGRPGGDTQYF
abundance: NA; j_gene: TRBJ2-3; v_gene: TRBV27; d_gene: NA; CDR3nt: TGTGCCAGCAGTGCCGGGCCGTTAGGTCTCAAGCAGTATTTT; CDR3aa: CASSAGPLGLKQYF
abundance: NA; j_gene: TRBJ2-7; v_gene: TRBV7-9; d_gene: TRBD1; CDR3nt: TGTGCCAGCGCAAGGGACAGGGGCTACGAGCAGTACTTC; CDR3aa: CASARDRGYEQYF
abundance: NA; j_gene: TRBJ1-5; v_gene: TRBV28; d_gene: NA; CDR3nt: TGTGCCAGCAGTCACAGAGGGCCCGTGAGTCAGCCCCAGCATTTT; CDR3aa: CASSHRGPVSQPQHF
abundance: NA; j_gene: TRBJ1-2; v_gene: TRBV13; d_gene: TRBD1; CDR3nt: TGTGCCAGCAGTCCAGGACAGGCTGCGGGCTACACCTTC; CDR3aa: CASSPGQAAGYTF
abundance: NA; j_gene: TRBJ2-2; v_gene: TRBV4-2; d_gene: TRBD2; CDR3nt: TGTGCCAGCAGCCAAGTGGCGGGAGACACCGGGGAGCTGTTTTTT; CDR3aa: CASSQVAGDTGELFF
abundance: NA; j_gene: TRBJ2-3; v_gene: TRBV7-7; d_gene: TRBD2; CDR3nt: TGTGCCAGCAGCGCTCACCTAGGGACTAGCGGGAGAGATACGCAGTATTTT; CDR3aa: CASSAHLGTSGRDTQYF
abundance: NA; j_gene: TRBJ2-3; v_gene: TRBV25-1; d_gene: TRBD2; CDR3nt: TGTGCCAGCAGTGAGCCGGGACTAGCGGGAGTTTTCGCAGATACGCAGTATTTT; CDR3aa: CASSEPGLAGVFADTQYF
abundance: once; j_gene: TRBJ1-2; v_gene: TRBV25-1; d_gene: NA; CDR3nt: TGTGCCAGCAGTGAATATCGTGGCTACACCTTC; CDR3aa: CASSEYRGYTF
abundance: NA; j_gene: TRBJ2-2; v_gene: TRBV27; d_gene: TRBD2; CDR3nt: TGTGCCAGCAGTCCCCCAGCGGGAGAGTATACCGGGGAGCTGTTTTTT; CDR3aa: CASSPPAGEYTGELFF
abundance: NA; j_gene: TRBJ1-5; v_gene: TRBV28; d_gene: TRBD1; CDR3nt: TGTGCCACCGAACCGGGACAGGGGGCCCAGCCCCAGCATTTT; CDR3aa: CATEPGQGAQPQHF
abundance: NA; j_gene: TRBJ2-7; v_gene: TRBV11-2; d_gene: TRBD2; CDR3nt: TGTGCCAGCAGCTTAGGGGGAGGGGCTCTATACGAGCAGTACTTC; CDR3aa: CASSLGGGALYEQYF
abundance: NA; j_gene: TRBJ2-1; v_gene: TRBV4-1; d_gene: TRBD2; CDR3nt: TGCGCCAGCAGCCAAGATAGAGCTAGCGGAGGGGTTGAGCAGTTCTTC; CDR3aa: CASSQDRASGGVEQFF
abundance: NA; j_gene: TRBJ2-1; v_gene: TRBV5-8; d_gene: NA; CDR3nt: TGTGCCAGCAGCCCAGGGACCGTTCAGGCCAGACGTGAGCAGTTCTTC; CDR3aa: CASSPGTVQARREQFF
abundance: NA; j_gene: TRBJ2-3; v_gene: TRBV6-1; d_gene: NA; CDR3nt: TGTGCCAGCAGTGCCACCGCGGGCACAGATACGCAGTATTTT; CDR3aa: CASSATAGTDTQYF
abundance: NA; j_gene: TRBJ2-1; v_gene: TRBV11-1; d_gene: NA; CDR3nt: TGTGCCAGCAGCTTGGAGAGACGGGACGTTCTTCTGAATGAGCAGTTCTTC; CDR3aa: CASSLERRDVLLNEQFF
abundance: NA; j_gene: TRBJ2-7; v_gene: TRBV27; d_gene: TRBD2; CDR3nt: TGTGCCAGCAGTTTATCTGGCGGGAGGGTCTCCTACGAGCAGTACTTC; CDR3aa: CASSLSGGRVSYEQYF
abundance: NA; j_gene: TRBJ2-1; v_gene: TRBV2; d_gene: NA; CDR3nt: TGTGCCAGCAGTTTGGACCCCTTTATTTTCGATGAGCAGTTCTTC; CDR3aa: CASSLDPFIFDEQFF
abundance: NA; j_gene: TRBJ2-2; v_gene: TRBV5-1; d_gene: TRBD2; CDR3nt: TGCGCCAGCAGGGACCGGACTAGCGGGAGGTATACCGGGGAGCTGTTTTTT; CDR3aa: CASRDRTSGRYTGELFF
abundance: once; j_gene: TRBJ2-1; v_gene: TRBV9; d_gene: TRBD1; CDR3nt: TGTGCCAGCAGCCGACAGGGGGTCGCAAACAATGAGCAGTTCTTC; CDR3aa: CASSRQGVANNEQFF
abundance: NA; j_gene: TRBJ1-2; v_gene: TRBV5-8; d_gene: NA; CDR3nt: TGTGCCAGCAGCTTGGCGTACTTTACTAGCGGGCACGGGTATGGCTACACCTTC; CDR3aa: CASSLAYFTSGHGYGYTF
abundance: NA; j_gene: TRBJ1-5; v_gene: TRBV30; d_gene: TRBD1; CDR3nt: TGTGCCTGGAGTGCGATGGAGGGGGCTGGCAATCAGCCCCAGCATTTT; CDR3aa: CAWSAMEGAGNQPQHF
abundance: NA; j_gene: TRBJ2-3; v_gene: TRBV7-3; d_gene: TRBD2; CDR3nt: TGTGCCAGCAGTTGGACTAGCGGGAGAGATACGCAGTATTTT; CDR3aa: CASSWTSGRDTQYF
abundance: few; j_gene: TRBJ1-1; v_gene: TRBV4-1; d_gene: NA; CDR3nt: TGCGCCAGCAGCCAAGCTGTAGAGAACACTGAAGCTTTCTTT; CDR3aa: CASSQAVENTEAFF